This is a list of T cell receptor beta chains from one sample in a study of blood T cell repertoires in COVID-19. Produced via immunoSEQ multiplex PCR; TCRdb's table is partial and in-frame only. The table has about 200,000 clones, around 84% seen once. Material for sequencing was peripheral blood. All receptors come from a middle-aged man with acute or convalescent COVID-19. CDR3s include the opening cysteine and the closing phenylalanine or tryptophan. The D gene is left open where the match is weak. Some rows mark clone size as missing; the rest say once, few, many or name a class of expanded clone.

v_call	j_call	clone_size	d_call	cdr3_aa	cdr3_nt
TRBV27	TRBJ1-2	.	TRBD1	CASSLNRGGYGYTF	TGTGCCAGCAGTTTGAACAGGGGGGGCTATGGCTACACCTTC
TRBV5-5	TRBJ2-6	.	.	CASSFTPSGANVLTF	TGTGCCAGCAGCTTTACCCCCAGTGGGGCCAACGTCCTGACTTTC
TRBV30	TRBJ2-2	.	TRBD2	CAPPILTSRWGAGELFF	TGTGCCCCGCCTATACTGACTAGCCGGTGGGGGGCCGGGGAGCTGTTTTTT
TRBV5-1	TRBJ1-2	.	.	CASSPGHGGGGYTF	TGCGCCAGCAGCCCCGGCCATGGGGGAGGCGGCTACACCTTC
TRBV19	TRBJ1-6	few	TRBD1	CASARDSDNSPLHF	TGTGCCAGCGCTAGGGACAGCGATAATTCACCCCTCCACTTT
TRBV14	TRBJ2-7	.	.	CASSPFARRSSYEQYF	TGTGCCAGCAGCCCATTCGCTAGGCGAAGCTCCTACGAGCAGTACTTC
TRBV11-2	TRBJ1-2	.	TRBD1	CASSFRDRAPGYTF	TGTGCCAGCAGCTTCCGGGACAGGGCGCCTGGCTACACCTTC
TRBV6-5	TRBJ2-7	.	TRBD2	CATVSSSGGAYEQYF	TGTGCCACCGTATCCAGTAGCGGGGGGGCTTACGAGCAGTACTTC
TRBV5-6	TRBJ2-7	.	TRBD2	CASSPAGAYEQYF	TGTGCCAGCAGCCCGGCGGGGGCCTACGAGCAGTACTTC
TRBV7-9	TRBJ2-2	.	TRBD2	CASSFHSARGLAFRGELFF	TGTGCCAGCAGCTTCCACTCGGCTCGGGGACTAGCGTTCCGCGGGGAGCTGTTTTTT
TRBV14	TRBJ2-7	few	TRBD1	CASSQGRTGGHEQYF	TGTGCCAGCAGCCAAGGCCGGACAGGGGGACACGAGCAGTACTTC
TRBV2	TRBJ1-2	.	TRBD1	CASNDRGLNYGYTF	TGTGCCAGCAACGACAGGGGGCTTAACTATGGCTACACCTTC
TRBV2	TRBJ1-2	.	TRBD1	CASTMGQGDGYTF	TGTGCCAGCACCATGGGACAGGGGGATGGCTACACCTTC
TRBV25-1	TRBJ1-4	.	.	CASSESHDRTKLFF	TGTGCCAGCAGTGAATCCCATGACAGGACAAAACTGTTTTTT
TRBV6-5	TRBJ2-7	.	TRBD1	CASRQTGLDYEQYF	TGTGCCAGCAGGCAGACAGGGTTGGACTACGAGCAGTACTTC
TRBV29-1	TRBJ2-7	.	TRBD1	CSVESRTGQHEQYF	TGCAGCGTTGAATCCCGGACAGGTCAGCACGAGCAGTACTTC
TRBV9	TRBJ1-3	.	.	CASSTTVLGNTIYF	TGTGCCAGCAGCACGACAGTCCTTGGAAACACCATATATTTT
TRBV5-6	TRBJ2-2	.	.	CASSLPEGGNTGELFF	TGTGCCAGCAGCTTGCCCGAGGGAGGGAACACCGGGGAGCTGTTTTTT